This T cell receptor beta chain was found in a study of CD8+CD57+ T cells in acquired aplastic anemia. In the study overall: About 9.8 million reads, on average, were obtained for CD4+ cells from healthy donors. General observations from the study: Between the patient and control groups, CD8+ Simpson's diversity did not differ significantly.

Investigators profiled TCR beta VDJ and CDR3 from genomic DNA template. One entry per CDR3 protein, called by TCRdb with MiXCR from the reads. This sample yields 200,000 to 250,000 distinct CDR3 sequences, of which roughly 35% are seen a single time; roughly 1.1% belongs to the top ten. With regard to this clonotype: The antigen is undetermined. A read error is possible here, since a much larger clone lies one base away.

The junction had 14 bases not matched to a gene; V was cut back by 5 bases and J by 7 bases. The CDR3 is 16 amino acids. The germline V gene encodes CDR1 DFQATT and CDR2 SNEGSKA (reference sequence). The TCR was taken from a human donor in good health, serving as a control. The chain is built from TRBV20-1 and TRBJ1-6, with 7 positions matching TRBD1. Material for sequencing was sorted CD4+, CD8+, or CD8+CD57+ T cells (not recorded which) from PBMCs. The CDR3 is CSAQTGQTGRNSPLHF. The CDR3 region has the DNA TGCAGTGCTCAGACGGGACAGACGGGTCGGAATTCACCCCTCCACTTT.